The present T cell receptor beta chain was sequenced within a study of cytomegalovirus exposure and HLA in healthy donors. Vbeta (60) and Jbeta (13) primers were used in the PCR. Data came from immunoSEQ multiplex PCR; TCRdb stores just in-frame clones and leaves some out. The data show fewer than 200,000 clones, with 65% to 85% seen just once and around 1.6% held by the top ten. CDR1 and CDR2 (germline): SGHVS, FQNEAQ. Trimming cost V 5 bases and J 5 bases; bases outside gene matches: 8. CDR3 length: 15 residues. The TCR was taken from a man in his forties in good health and CMV-seropositive. The rearrangement joins TRBV7-8 to TRBJ1-2, with 10 bases identical to TRBD1. Sequencing used PBMCs. This CDR3 is CASSAGQGFRYGYTF. In DNA, the CDR3 is TGTGCCAGCAGCGCGGGACAGGGGTTTAGATATGGCTACACCTTC.